Each of the 32 T cell receptor beta chains below was sequenced from the same sample in a study of blood T cell repertoires in COVID-19. Only in-frame clones appear in the TCRdb table, and some are missing; sequencing was by immunoSEQ multiplex PCR. This table holds under 140,000 clones, more than 75% found once. Sequenced: peripheral blood. The origin of the receptors is a woman in her fifties or sixties with acute or convalescent COVID-19.

This chain uses TRBV7-6 with TRBJ2-1; TRBD2 matches 10 bases. V gave up 0 bases and J gave up 2 bases; unmatched junction bases: 4. The CDR3 extends over 17 amino acids. Germline V gene lookup returns CDR1 SGHVS and CDR2 FNYEAQ. CDR3 nucleotides: TGTGCCAGCAGCTTAGCAGCGGGAGGGGGGGCCTACAATGAGCAGTTCTTC. The encoded protein is CASSLAAGGGAYNEQFF.

This clone was found once. The chain recombines TRBV29-1 with TRBJ2-3; a possible D gene is TRBD1 (5 bases). V gave up 4 bases and J gave up 2 bases, with 16 bases separating them. Germline lookup yields CDR1 SQVTM and CDR2 ANQGSEA. This CDR3 spans 15 amino acids. The CDR3 DNA sequence: TGCAGCGTTGTTGACAGAAACTCCTTCACAGATACGCAGTATTTT. This translates into CSVVDRNSFTDTQYF.

This chain links TRBV6-5 with TRBJ2-7, with 7 bases matching TRBD2. The CDR3 has 13 amino acids. Germline V lookup: CDR1 MNHEY, CDR2 SVGAGI. V lost 10 bases, J lost 5 bases, and 11 bases stayed unmatched. The CDR3 protein is CATAGRLGDEQYF. The CDR3, as DNA: TGTGCCACCGCCGGGAGGCTTGGGGACGAGCAGTACTTC.

The chain is built from TRBV2 and TRBJ1-6; a weak D match, TRBD1 (6 bases). V was cut by 7 bases and J by 5 bases, with 12 bases left in between. The CDR3 covers 14 residues. The germline CDR1 and CDR2 sequences are SNHLY and FYNNEI. In nucleotides, the CDR3 is TGTGCCAGCATCGGACAGACTAATAATTCACCCCTCCACTTT. Translating gives CASIGQTNNSPLHF.

The chain joins TRBV19 to TRBJ2-3, with 7 nucleotides matching TRBD2. The CDR3 length is 13 residues. The J segment lost 6 bases and the V segment lost 5 bases, leaving 5 bases of the junction unmatched. Germline lookup yields CDR1 LNHDA and CDR2 SQIVND (reference sequence). The CDR3 DNA reads as TGTGCCAGTAGTCCCGGGGGGACCGATACGCAGTATTTT. It is translated as CASSPGGTDTQYF.

The J gene is TRBJ1-3, the V gene TRBV6-6; D gene unclear. Trimming took off 7 bases at V and 3 bases at J, with 16 bases between the two ends. Germline V lookup: CDR1 MNHNY, CDR2 SVGAGI (reference sequence). The CDR3 extends over 15 amino acids. The chain's CDR3 is CASTRGDNVGNTIYF. The CDR3 DNA is TGTGCCAGCACAAGAGGAGATAACGTTGGAAACACCATATATTTT.

The genes are TRBV5-1 and TRBJ2-7, with TRBD1 matching 9 bases. The CDR3 is 14 residues long. V gave up 2 bases and J gave up 6 bases; unmatched junction bases: 6. Germline V gene data show CDR1 as SGHRS and CDR2 as YFSETQ. The CDR3 loop reads CASSFRDRVGEQYF. The CDR3 bases are TGCGCCAGCAGCTTCCGGGACAGGGTGGGCGAGCAGTACTTC. The complete variable domain, with remaining parts taken from reference TRBV5-1 and TRBJ2-7, reads KAGVTQTPRYLIKTRGQQVTLSCSPISGHRSVSWYQQTPGQGLQFLFEYFSETQRNKGNFPGRFSGRQFSNSRSEMNVSTLELGDSALYLCASSFRDRVGEQYFGPGTRLTVT.

The chain joins TRBV10-3 to TRBJ1-5; D unresolved. CDR3 length: 12 amino acids. V lost 6 bases to trimming and J lost 7 bases, with 10 bases between them. CDR1 and CDR2 (germline): ENHRY, SYGVKD. The CDR3 nucleotides read TGTGCCATCAGCTGGGGAGGGCAGCCCCAGCATTTT. Its translation is CAISWGGQPQHF.

The rearrangement uses TRBV3-1 (or the pseudogene TRBV3-2) and TRBJ2-2, with D uncertain. The CDR3 covers 13 residues. Germline CDR1 and CDR2: LGHDT and YNNKEL (reference sequence). Trimming removed 4 bases from V and 4 bases from J, with 7 bases in between. CDR3 coding DNA: TGTGCCAGCAGCCTGAGATTCACCGGGGAGCTGTTTTTT. As protein: CASSLRFTGELFF.

This clone was picked up a small number of times. The chain links TRBV19 to TRBJ2-7; TRBD2 matches 13 bases. Germline CDR1 and CDR2: LNHDA and SQIVND (reference sequence). V lost 4 bases to trimming and J lost 6 bases; unmatched junction nucleotides: 9. There are 16 residues in the CDR3. CDR3 nucleotides: TGTGCCAGTAGTACCCCCGGACTAGCGGGAGTACGCGAGCAGTACTTC. Translation gives CASSTPGLAGVREQYF.

The V and J genes are TRBV28 and TRBJ2-2, with D possibly TRBD1 on 5 matching bases. The germline V gene has CDR1 MDHEN and CDR2 SYDVKM. The CDR3 is 16 amino acids. The ends were cut back, 3 bases at V and 4 bases at J, with 15 bases in the middle. CDR3 coding DNA: TGTGCCAGCAGTTTCCCCGGACACGGAATCACCGGGGAGCTGTTTTTT. This encodes CASSFPGHGITGELFF.

This chain links TRBV2 with TRBJ1-5; D possibly corresponds to TRBD1 (5 bases). V was trimmed by 5 bases and J by 7 bases, leaving 15 bases between them. Germline-derived CDR1 and CDR2 are SNHLY and FYNNEI. The CDR3 sequence is 14 residues long. The CDR3 DNA sequence: TGTGCCAGCAGTTTAGGACAACTGGGGCAGCCCCAGCATTTT. Translation gives CASSLGQLGQPQHF.

In regard to this clone: At one end, the junction sequence differs from germline, possibly due to a read error. This sequence joins TRBV19 and TRBJ2-2; 7 bases are a match to TRBD1. Germline V CDR1 and CDR2: LNHDA, SQIVND (reference sequence). This CDR3 contains 17 residues. In DNA form, the CDR3 reads TGTGCCAGTAGTACCCCACCGACAGGGACGAAAACCGGGGAGCTGTTTTTT. This encodes CASSTPPTGTKTGELFF.

The V gene is TRBV9, the J gene TRBJ2-1, with a possible D match to TRBD1 (6 bases). The V and J ends lost 0 bases and 7 bases respectively, with 14 bases between them. The CDR3 length is 15 residues. Germline CDR1 and CDR2: SGDLS and YYNGEE. This chain's CDR3 is CASSVAGQSFNEQFF. CDR3 in DNA: TGTGCCAGCAGCGTAGCGGGACAATCCTTTAATGAGCAGTTCTTC.

V gene TRBV6-1 combines with J gene TRBJ2-1, with D hard to call. Germline V gives CDR1 MNHNS, CDR2 SASEGT. The V end lost 0 bases, the J end lost 10 bases, and 10 bases lay between the germline ends. The CDR3 extends over 13 amino acids. The CDR3 reads CASSEATQIEQFF. The DNA of the CDR3 is TGTGCCAGCAGTGAAGCGACTCAAATCGAGCAGTTCTTC.

The gene calls are TRBV24-1 and TRBJ2-1; TRBD2 matches 9 bases. Looked up from germline, CDR1 is KGHDR and CDR2 is SFDVKD. Trimming at V came to 5 bases and at J to 7 bases, leaving 17 bases not matched to a gene. This CDR3 has 18 residues. CDR3 DNA: TGTGCCACCAGTGGAACCTTCGGGGCGGGAGGGTCGGCAAATGAGCAGTTCTTC. Encoded protein: CATSGTFGAGGSANEQFF.

This sequence joins TRBV7-2 and TRBJ2-3; TRBD2 matches at 9 bases. V shed 3 bases, J shed 4 bases, and the junction held 2 bases outside the gene matches. The CDR3 spans 14 residues. Germline V CDR1 and CDR2: SGHTA, FQGNSA. In DNA, the CDR3 is TGTGCCAGCAGCTTTAGCGGGAGCGCAGATACGCAGTATTTT. Translated, it gives CASSFSGSADTQYF. The whole variable domain, filled in from reference TRBV7-2 and TRBJ2-3, reads GAGVSQSPSNKVTEKGKDVELRCDPISGHTALYWYRQSLGQGLEFLIYFQGNSAPDKSGLPSDRFSAERTGGSVSTLTIQRTQQEDSAVYLCASSFSGSADTQYFGPGTRLTVL.

The chain uses TRBV29-1 and TRBJ2-1; 10 bases map to TRBD2. Germline lookup yields CDR1 SQVTM and CDR2 ANQGSEA. This CDR3 is 12 amino acids long. The V segment lost 5 bases and the J segment 9 bases; nucleotides outside the gene matches: 4. The CDR3 region is CSVKAGGIEQFF. In DNA, the CDR3 is TGCAGCGTTAAAGCGGGAGGGATTGAGCAGTTCTTC.

The chain carries TRBV19 and TRBJ2-5, with a tentative D call TRBD2 (6 bases). Between the trimmed V and J ends, which lost 6 bases and 0 bases, there was a span of 8 bases. The germline CDR1 and CDR2 sequences are LNHDA and SQIVND (reference sequence). The CDR3 sequence is 13 residues long. For the CDR3, the DNA is TGTGCCAGTAGACGGGGGAACCAAGAGACCCAGTACTTC. This encodes CASRRGNQETQYF.

The CDR3 DNA follows: TGTGCCAGTAGTATAGGACAGCAGCCCCAGCATTTT. Translating it yields CASSIGQQPQHF. V gene TRBV19 combines with J gene TRBJ1-5; D possibly corresponds to TRBD1 (5 bases). The germline V gene encodes CDR1 LNHDA and CDR2 SQIVND (reference sequence). The CDR3 sequence is 12 residues long. With 1 base removed from V and 7 bases from J, the gap between germline ends came to 5 bases.

The V and J genes are TRBV27 and TRBJ2-7; the match to TRBD2 covers 8 bases. Germline CDR1 MNHEY, CDR2 SMNVEV (reference sequence). The CDR3 covers 14 residues. V was clipped by 5 bases and J by 2 bases; unmatched bases: 5. The CDR3 spells CASSVRGGAYEQYF. CDR3 nucleotide sequence: TGTGCCAGCAGTGTCCGGGGGGGAGCCTACGAGCAGTACTTC.

The DNA for the CDR3 is TGCAGCGCCACCCCGACGGGCCAGGGGGCAACAGATACGCAGTATTTT. It is translated as CSATPTGQGATDTQYF. V and J are TRBV29-1 and TRBJ2-3, with 8 positions matching TRBD1. Germline values: CDR1 SQVTM, CDR2 ANQGSEA. The CDR3 runs to 16 residues. J was trimmed by 3 bases and V by 7 bases; bases with no gene match: 15.

V gene TRBV5-4 combines with J gene TRBJ2-6; possibly TRBD1 for D (5 bases). Germline V CDR1 and CDR2: SGHNT, YYREEE (reference sequence). V was trimmed by 3 bases and J by 3 bases, leaving 13 bases between them. The CDR3 consists of 16 residues. The CDR3 is CASSSYRMRGANVLTF. The CDR3 DNA reads as TGTGCCAGCAGCTCCTACAGGATGCGTGGGGCCAACGTCCTGACTTTC.

The V call is TRBV10-3, the J call TRBJ2-7, with TRBD1 matching over 7 bases. CDR3 length equals 15 residues. V lost 4 bases to trimming and J lost 7 bases; unmatched junction nucleotides: 13. The germline V gene has CDR1 ENHRY and CDR2 SYGVKD. CDR3 sequence reads: CAISGPTDRPSEQYF. CDR3 nucleotide sequence: TGTGCCATCAGTGGCCCAACGGACAGGCCTTCGGAGCAGTACTTC.

J is TRBJ1-6 and V is TRBV5-1, with D unresolved. This CDR3 is built from 16 residues. Trimming cost V 0 bases and J 4 bases, with 11 bases left between them. Germline CDR1 reads SGHRS; CDR2 reads YFSETQ. The CDR3 here is CASSLAGGRYNSPLHF. The CDR3, as DNA: TGCGCCAGCAGCTTGGCCGGCGGCAGATATAATTCACCCCTCCACTTT.

The J gene is TRBJ1-1, the V gene TRBV19; weak D call: TRBD1 (6 bases). CDR1 and CDR2 (germline): LNHDA, SQIVND (reference sequence). V was pared by 5 bases and J by 4 bases, with 20 bases between. The CDR3 has 16 residues. CDR3 in DNA: TGTGCCAGTAGTCCCCAAATCCGACAGGTCGGCACTGAAGCTTTCTTT. Residues: CASSPQIRQVGTEAFF.

V and J are TRBV19 and TRBJ2-1, with a tentative D call TRBD1 (5 bases). This CDR3 contains 18 residues. Trimming took 0 bases from V and 0 from J, leaving 15 bases between them. Germline CDR1 reads LNHDA; CDR2 reads SQIVND (reference sequence). The CDR3 sequence is CASSIEFAAGLSYNEQFF. The CDR3 coding sequence is TGTGCCAGTAGTATAGAGTTTGCGGCAGGGCTCTCCTACAATGAGCAGTTCTTC.

The chain recombines TRBV28 with TRBJ2-5; 16 bases map to TRBD2. Germline values: CDR1 MDHEN, CDR2 SYDVKM. CDR3 size: 18 residues. V trimming: 5 bases; J trimming: 4 bases; junction bases outside the gene matches: 10. DNA for the CDR3: TGTGCCAGCAGTCAGCCGGGACTAGCGGGAGGGGGCCCAGAGACCCAGTACTTC. Amino acids: CASSQPGLAGGGPETQYF.

The chain employs TRBV6-5 and TRBJ2-2; no clear D gene. CDR1 MNHEY and CDR2 SVGAGI come from the germline V gene. V was cut by 10 bases and J by 2 bases, with 11 bases left in between. This CDR3 comprises 13 residues. The CDR3 reads CANKDLNTGELFF. The CDR3 region has the DNA TGTGCCAACAAAGACTTAAACACCGGGGAGCTGTTTTTT.

V usage is TRBV4-1 and J usage is TRBJ1-4; 9 bases are shared with TRBD1. Germline V gene data show CDR1 as MGHRA and CDR2 as YSYEKL. This CDR3 comprises 15 residues. With 3 bases clipped from V and 6 bases from J, the junction kept 5 bases outside the gene matches. The CDR3 coding sequence is TGCGCCAGCAGCCAGTCGGGACAGGGCGATGAAAAACTGTTTTTT. As protein: CASSQSGQGDEKLFF.

The rearrangement links TRBV27 to TRBJ1-1, with a weak D call TRBD1 (5 bases). This CDR3 has 14 amino acids. V was trimmed by 6 bases and J by 1 base, leaving 12 bases between them. Germline CDR1 is MNHEY and CDR2 is SMNVEV (reference sequence). CDR3 sequence (DNA): TGTGCCAGCAGACCTGGGACTAAGAACACTGAAGCTTTCTTT. It encodes CASRPGTKNTEAFF.

This clone showed up just a few times. This chain connects TRBV5-1 to TRBJ2-3, with D possibly TRBD2 on 6 matching bases. The CDR3 has 18 amino acids. In germline, CDR1 is SGHRS, CDR2 YFSETQ. The ends were cut back, 3 bases at V and 1 base at J, with 21 bases in the middle. CDR3 DNA sequence: TGCGCCAGCAGCTCTGGCCGGGGGATAGCGGAGCGCACAGATACGCAGTATTTT. It specifies CASSSGRGIAERTDTQYF.